This T cell receptor beta chain was profiled in a study of early T cells in non-severe SARS-CoV-2 infection. Study context: Bulk RNA taken from unsorted whole blood was sequenced, leaving chains unpaired. Study results and limitations: Clonotype matching in VDJdb favored anti-spike CD8 responses and did not capture private and CD4 specificities.

Germline V gene data show CDR1 as LGHNA and CDR2 as YNFKEQ. Trimming shortened V by 0 bases and J by 2 bases, and 8 bases separated the two germline ends. This CDR3 has 15 residues. Unique molecular identifiers were added to individual cDNA molecules. Each CDR3 protein is one row after TCRdb ran MiXCR on the 5' RACE reads. The sample has approximately 23,000 distinct CDR3 sequences, around 4.5% seen once; the top ten hold 10%. This clonotype was detected ten times or more. Antigen specificity is unknown. Sequenced input: whole blood. This sequence joins TRBV4-2 and TRBJ2-1, with D hard to call. This clonotype was obtained from an adult who was a healthcare worker with PCR-confirmed SARS-CoV-2 infection or an uninfected control (not recorded which). The CDR3 reads CASSQDATAYNEQFF. The CDR3 DNA reads TGTGCCAGCAGCCAAGATGCAACAGCCTACAATGAGCAGTTCTTC.